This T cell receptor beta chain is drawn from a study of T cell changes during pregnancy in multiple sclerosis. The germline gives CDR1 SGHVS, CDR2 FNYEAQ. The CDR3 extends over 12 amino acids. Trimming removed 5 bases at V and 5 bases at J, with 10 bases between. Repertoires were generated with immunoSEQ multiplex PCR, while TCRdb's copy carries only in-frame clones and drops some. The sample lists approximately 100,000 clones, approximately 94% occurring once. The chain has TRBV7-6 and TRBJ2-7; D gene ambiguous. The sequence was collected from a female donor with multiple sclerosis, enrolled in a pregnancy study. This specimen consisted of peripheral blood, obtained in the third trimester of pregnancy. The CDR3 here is CASSRAGNEQYF. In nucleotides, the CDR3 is TGTGCCAGCAGCCGAGCCGGTAACGAGCAGTACTTC. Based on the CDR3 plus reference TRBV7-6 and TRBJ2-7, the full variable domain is GAGVSQSPRYKVTKRGQDVALRCDPISGHVSLYWYRQALGQGPEFLTYFNYEAQQDKSGLPNDRFSAERPEGSISTLTIQRTEQRDSAMYRCASSRAGNEQYFGPGTRLTVT.